One and the same sample provided the 14 T cell receptor beta chains below, sequenced in a study of blood T cell repertoires in COVID-19. Some clones are missing from TCRdb's copy, which holds only in-frame ones; the method was immunoSEQ multiplex PCR. The profile shows roughly 400,000 clones, 70% to 90% of them singletons. Sequenced: PBMCs or T cells enriched from blood (not recorded which). These receptors all come from a woman between 18 and 30 years old who had been exposed to COVID-19.

The rearrangement joins TRBV5-1 to TRBJ2-7, with D unresolved. Germline-derived CDR1 and CDR2 are SGHRS and YFSETQ. This CDR3 has 9 residues. Trimming left V 10 bases short and J 4 bases short, with 6 bases between. CDR3 in DNA: TGCGCCCCGGTTTACGAGCAGTACTTC. Protein sequence: CAPVYEQYF.

V gene TRBV18 combines with J gene TRBJ1-3; D ambiguous. The V gene's germline CDR1 is KGHSH and CDR2 LQKENI. CDR3 size: 15 residues. V lost 2 bases, J lost 4 bases, and 12 bases lay in between. The chain's CDR3 is CASSPVLQPGNTIYF. The DNA for the CDR3 is TGTGCCAGCTCACCAGTTTTACAGCCCGGAAACACCATATATTTT.

This chain uses TRBV29-1 with TRBJ1-4, with D unresolved. The CDR3 consists of 11 residues. V was cut by 5 bases and J by 8 bases, with 9 bases left in between. Germline CDR1 reads SQVTM; CDR2 reads ANQGSEA. The CDR3 nucleotides read TGCAGCGTTAACAGCGGGGAAAAACTGTTTTTT. Protein sequence: CSVNSGEKLFF.

The chain uses TRBV4-1 and TRBJ2-1; 9 bases line up with TRBD2. Germline V gene sequence: CDR1 MGHRA, CDR2 YSYEKL. The J segment lost 5 bases and the V segment lost 4 bases, leaving 12 bases of the junction unmatched. This CDR3 has 17 amino acids. The CDR3 here is CASSLSAGTSSNNEQFF. The CDR3 DNA follows: TGCGCCAGCAGCCTTAGCGCCGGGACTAGCTCGAACAATGAGCAGTTCTTC.

V usage is TRBV5-8 and J usage is TRBJ2-6, with TRBD1 as a possible D gene (5 bases). V lost 4 bases, J lost 0 bases, and 17 bases lay in between. Looked up from germline, CDR1 is SGHTS and CDR2 is YDEGEE. The CDR3 spans 18 residues. CDR3 sequence: CASSPGQGDLSGANVLTF. For the CDR3, the DNA is TGTGCCAGCAGCCCCGGTCAGGGTGACCTCTCTGGGGCCAACGTCCTGACTTTC.

This clone was observed a handful of times. The chain carries TRBV7-2 and TRBJ2-7, with a tentative D call TRBD2 (5 bases). Germline assignment: CDR1 SGHTA and CDR2 FQGNSA. Trimming took 3 bases from V and 6 from J, leaving 6 bases between them. There are 11 residues in the CDR3. The CDR3, as DNA: TGTGCCAGCAGCTTTGGAGGCGAGCAGTACTTC. Amino acid sequence: CASSFGGEQYF. Full variable domain (outside the CDR3, taken from reference TRBV7-2 and TRBJ2-7): GAGVSQSPSNKVTEKGKDVELRCDPISGHTALYWYRQSLGQGLEFLIYFQGNSAPDKSGLPSDRFSAERTGGSVSTLTIQRTQQEDSAVYLCASSFGGEQYFGPGTRLTVT.

J is TRBJ1-1 and V is TRBV4-2, with unresolved D. V gave up 0 bases and J gave up 5 bases, with 13 bases separating them. The CDR3 is 15 amino acids. Germline CDR1 and CDR2: LGHNA and YNFKEQ. The CDR3 is CASSQDGARVTEAFF. The CDR3 bases are TGTGCCAGCAGCCAAGACGGTGCCCGTGTGACTGAAGCTTTCTTT.

V gene TRBV7-3 combines with J gene TRBJ2-1; 7 bases are shared with TRBD2. Germline-derived CDR1 and CDR2 are SGHTA and FQGTGA. The CDR3 consists of 14 residues. V shed 5 bases, J shed 2 bases, and the junction held 3 bases outside the gene matches. The CDR3 coding sequence is TGTGCCAGCAGCCCAGCGGGGACCTACAATGAGCAGTTCTTC. As protein: CASSPAGTYNEQFF.

In this sample, this clone turned up once. The chain carries TRBV5-1 and TRBJ2-3; a possible D gene is TRBD2 (6 bases). Trimming shortened V by 0 bases and J by 2 bases, and 16 bases separated the two germline ends. The CDR3 spans 17 residues. Germline V gene data show CDR1 as SGHRS and CDR2 as YFSETQ. The CDR3 nucleotides read TGCGCCAGCAGCTTGGCCCCCCTGGCGGGAATCACAGATACGCAGTATTTT. Residues: CASSLAPLAGITDTQYF.

The chain links TRBV2 to TRBJ2-2, with TRBD2 matching over 8 bases. This CDR3 is built from 16 residues. Germline values: CDR1 SNHLY, CDR2 FYNNEI. V lost 1 base, J lost 2 bases, and 3 bases stayed unmatched. DNA for the CDR3: TGTGCCAGCAGTGAAGGACTAGCGCTTAACACCGGGGAGCTGTTTTTT. It specifies CASSEGLALNTGELFF.

This rearrangement joins TRBV28 to TRBJ2-7, with D perhaps matching TRBD1 (6 bases). The V gene's germline CDR1 is MDHEN and CDR2 SYDVKM. The CDR3 loop spans 12 amino acids. Deletions cut 8 bases from V and 4 bases from J, with 12 bases between. The CDR3 DNA reads as TGTGCCAGCTTAAGGGGGACGTACGAGCAGTACTTC. Protein sequence: CASLRGTYEQYF.

The chain carries TRBV29-1 and TRBJ2-1; 7 nucleotides line up with TRBD1. The germline CDR1 and CDR2 sequences are SQVTM and ANQGSEA. The CDR3 extends over 14 amino acids. Trimming took 7 bases from V and 2 from J; bases not matched to a gene: 8. The CDR3 reads CSAHPQGTYNEQFF. The CDR3 coding sequence is TGCAGCGCCCACCCACAGGGGACCTACAATGAGCAGTTCTTC.

The gene calls are TRBV7-9 and TRBJ2-2; 9 bases are a match to TRBD2. The CDR3 is 17 amino acids. With 4 bases clipped from V and 7 bases from J, the junction kept 13 bases outside the gene matches. Per germline, CDR1 SEHNR and CDR2 FQNEAQ (reference sequence). The DNA for the CDR3 is TGTGCCAGCAGCTCGGGTAGCGGGAGTTCAACGTTCGGGGAGCTGTTTTTT. It is translated as CASSSGSGSSTFGELFF.

V usage is TRBV9 and J usage is TRBJ1-2; D remains ambiguous. Trimming pared 3 bases from V and 8 bases from J, leaving 14 bases between. The CDR3 spans 13 residues. From germline, CDR1 is SGDLS and CDR2 YYNGEE. The CDR3 sequence: CASSGGGRTGYTF. The CDR3 DNA reads TGTGCCAGCAGCGGAGGCGGGCGGACGGGCTACACCTTC.